This is a list of T cell receptor beta chains from one sample in a study of OX40 agonist ivuxolimab in advanced cancers. Clones were read by immunoSEQ multiplex PCR, and TCRdb kept only the in-frame ones, dropping some. The repertoire includes 13,000 or so clones, over 75% of them detected once, and around 33% sits in the top ten. The source was CD4+ or CD8+ T cells sorted from blood, collected in a trial of the OX40 agonist ivuxolimab. Source of these receptors: an adult with an advanced solid tumor such as melanoma, head and neck, liver or kidney cancer. The CDR3 runs from the conserved cysteine through the conserved F or W. D genes are given only for firm matches. Clone size is not always given. Where it is, it says once, few, many or a class for expanded clones.

clone_size	d_call	j_call	v_call	cdr3_aa	cdr3_nt
NA	NA	TRBJ1-1	TRBV11-2	CASSLMGADTEAFF	TGTGCCAGCAGCTTAATGGGTGCGGACACTGAAGCTTTCTTT
NA	TRBD1	TRBJ1-3	TRBV28	CASSTGGRSGNTIYF	TGTGCCAGCAGTACAGGGGGCCGGTCAGGAAACACCATATATTTT
NA	NA	TRBJ2-7	TRBV14	CASSQGPGARKSYEQYF	TGTGCCAGCAGCCAGGGGCCGGGGGCCCGGAAGTCCTACGAGCAGTACTTC
NA	NA	TRBJ2-2	TRBV9	CASSVTMSVTGELFF	TGTGCCAGCAGCGTAACCATGTCGGTCACCGGGGAGCTGTTTTTT
medium-sized	NA	TRBJ2-2	TRBV27	CASSLWGAGELFF	TGTGCCAGCAGTTTATGGGGGGCCGGGGAGCTGTTTTTT
few	TRBD2	TRBJ2-3	TRBV7-6	CASSLSGGAGYGDTQYF	TGTGCCAGCAGCTTATCGGGGGGAGCGGGATACGGAGATACGCAGTATTTT
NA	NA	TRBJ2-6	TRBV14	CASSQEVSGANVLTF	TGTGCCAGCAGCCAAGAAGTCTCTGGGGCCAACGTCCTGACTTTC
NA	TRBD1	TRBJ2-6	TRBV4-1	CASSQGQGVLSRANVLTF	TGCGCCAGCAGCCAAGGACAGGGTGTCCTCTCTAGGGCCAACGTCCTGACTTTC
NA	NA	TRBJ1-2	TRBV5-1	CASSFGEGGYTF	TGCGCCAGCAGCTTCGGGGAGGGTGGCTACACCTTC
few	NA	TRBJ1-5	TRBV2	CASVEMGGFGNQPQHF	TGTGCCAGCGTCGAGATGGGGGGGTTCGGCAATCAGCCCCAGCATTTT
few	NA	TRBJ2-2	TRBV5-1	CASSLGITNTGELFF	TGCGCCAGCAGCTTGGGGATAACGAACACCGGGGAGCTGTTTTTT
few	NA	TRBJ2-1	TRBV4-1	CASSQTGTDNYNEQFF	TGCGCCAGCAGCCAAACCGGGACGGACAACTACAATGAGCAGTTCTTC
NA	NA	TRBJ2-3	TRBV10-1	CASSEGVGVTDTQYF	TGCGCCAGCAGTGAAGGAGTAGGGGTTACAGATACGCAGTATTTT
NA	TRBD2	TRBJ2-1	TRBV28	CASSGPSGSSYNEQFF	TGTGCCAGCAGCGGACCCAGCGGGAGCTCCTACAATGAGCAGTTCTTC
NA	TRBD2	TRBJ2-5	TRBV9	CASTPGLAGEESQYF	TGTGCCAGCACCCCGGGACTAGCGGGGGAAGAGAGCCAGTACTTC
NA	TRBD1	TRBJ2-7	TRBV6-1	CASRAGTVAYEQYF	TGTGCCAGCAGGGCCGGGACAGTAGCCTACGAGCAGTACTTC
NA	NA	TRBJ2-1	TRBV14	CASSQDRVRKDEQFF	TGTGCCAGCAGCCAAGACAGGGTCCGAAAGGATGAGCAGTTCTTC
NA	NA	TRBJ2-7	TRBV29-1	CSVEDGESYEQYF	TGCAGCGTTGAAGATGGAGAGTCCTACGAGCAGTACTTC
NA	TRBD1	TRBJ2-7	TRBV29-1	CSVAGTGEGEQYF	TGCAGCGTAGCCGGGACAGGGGAGGGGGAGCAGTACTTC
once	TRBD1	TRBJ2-2	TRBV30	CAWSDRGRTGELFF	TGTGCCTGGAGTGACAGGGGCCGCACCGGGGAGCTGTTTTTT
medium-sized	NA	TRBJ2-1	TRBV7-9	CASSFGYNEQFF	TGTGCCAGCAGCTTCGGTTACAATGAGCAGTTCTTC
NA	NA	TRBJ1-2	TRBV9	CASHTGWDGYTF	TGTGCCAGCCACACAGGGTGGGATGGCTACACCTTC
NA	NA	TRBJ1-1	TRBV13	CASSLGRGAFF	TGTGCCAGCAGCTTAGGCCGGGGCGCTTTCTTT
NA	NA	TRBJ2-1	TRBV19	CASSISWRPAYNEQFF	TGTGCCAGTAGTATTTCATGGAGACCTGCCTACAATGAGCAGTTCTTC
NA	NA	TRBJ1-1	TRBV19	CASSPGTSNTEAFF	TGTGCCAGTAGTCCCGGGACGTCGAACACTGAAGCTTTCTTT
NA	NA	TRBJ1-2	TRBV18	CASSPDSNYGYTF	TGTGCCAGCTCACCCGACAGTAACTATGGCTACACCTTC
once	NA	TRBJ2-1	TRBV6-1	CASWAGSAYNEQFF	TGTGCCAGCTGGGCGGGAAGTGCCTACAATGAGCAGTTCTTC
NA	TRBD1	TRBJ2-3	TRBV28	CASSLDRAADTQYF	TGTGCCAGCAGTTTAGACAGGGCCGCAGATACGCAGTATTTT
once	TRBD1	TRBJ2-2	TRBV5-8	CASSYAGGWTGELFF	TGTGCCAGCAGCTACGCAGGGGGCTGGACCGGGGAGCTGTTTTTT
once	NA	TRBJ1-3	TRBV5-4	CASRPDSGNTIYF	TGTGCCAGCAGACCGGACAGTGGGAACACCATATATTTT
few	TRBD2	TRBJ2-1	TRBV4-1	CASSHSLGSGRADNEQFF	TGCGCCAGCAGCCATTCCCTGGGTAGCGGGAGGGCGGACAATGAGCAGTTCTTC
NA	TRBD2	TRBJ2-1	TRBV6-5	CASDRAGGFVNEQFF	TGTGCCAGCGACCGAGCGGGAGGATTTGTTAATGAGCAGTTCTTC
NA	TRBD1	TRBJ2-3	TRBV9	CASSVGQGLDITDTQYF	TGTGCCAGCAGCGTTGGACAGGGACTTGATATCACAGATACGCAGTATTTT
medium-sized	NA	TRBJ2-3	TRBV27	CASSRGNGADTQYF	TGTGCCAGCAGTAGGGGTAATGGGGCAGATACGCAGTATTTT
NA	TRBD2	TRBJ2-2	TRBV28	CASSSPGLRNTGELFF	TGTGCCAGCAGCTCCCCGGGACTAAGGAACACCGGGGAGCTGTTTTTT
NA	TRBD2	TRBJ2-1	TRBV19	CASSVSGSSYNEQFF	TGTGCCAGTAGTGTTAGCGGGAGCTCCTACAATGAGCAGTTCTTC
NA	NA	TRBJ2-7	TRBV28	CASSLILGSGGSSYEQYF	TGTGCCAGCAGTTTAATTTTAGGATCAGGAGGAAGCTCCTACGAGCAGTACTTC
NA	NA	TRBJ1-4	TRBV28	CASSLWGSEKLFF	TGTGCCAGCAGTTTGTGGGGGAGTGAAAAACTGTTTTTT
NA	TRBD2	TRBJ2-5	TRBV27	CASSVGTSGLGAQETQYF	TGTGCCAGCAGTGTCGGGACTAGCGGGCTAGGAGCCCAAGAGACCCAGTACTTC
NA	TRBD2	TRBJ2-2	TRBV6-6	CASRQGLVSGAGELFF	TGTGCCAGCAGACAGGGACTAGTGTCGGGGGCCGGGGAGCTGTTTTTT
NA	NA	TRBJ2-3	TRBV11-1	CASSSATLPDTQYF	TGTGCCAGCAGCTCCGCCACCCTCCCAGATACGCAGTATTTT
NA	NA	TRBJ2-3	TRBV6-1	CASSLPKLDTQYF	TGTGCCAGCAGCCTACCGAAGCTGGATACGCAGTATTTT
NA	NA	TRBJ1-3	TRBV2	CASRNNGDPYSGNTIYF	TGTGCCAGCAGGAACAACGGAGATCCTTACTCTGGAAACACCATATATTTT
NA	NA	TRBJ2-4	TRBV21-1	CASSPKAAKNIQYF	TGTGCCAGCAGCCCAAAAGCGGCCAAAAACATTCAGTACTTC
NA	TRBD2	TRBJ2-1	TRBV28	CASSLAREGNEQFF	TGTGCCAGCAGTTTAGCCAGGGAGGGTAATGAGCAGTTCTTC
NA	NA	TRBJ1-2	TRBV7-2	CASSRFTRDNYGYTF	TGTGCCAGCAGCCGGTTTACGAGGGATAATTATGGCTACACCTTC
NA	TRBD1	TRBJ2-7	TRBV6-1	CAFQDRGDYEQYF	TGTGCCTTTCAGGACAGGGGAGACTACGAGCAGTACTTC
medium-sized	TRBD2	TRBJ2-7	TRBV6-5	CASSPGTSDSYEQYF	TGTGCCAGCTCCCCCGGGACTAGCGACTCCTACGAGCAGTACTTC
NA	NA	TRBJ1-4	TRBV15	CATRQAANEKLFF	TGTGCCACCCGCCAGGCGGCTAATGAAAAACTGTTTTTT
NA	NA	TRBJ2-1	TRBV9	CASSVGGTLYNEQFF	TGTGCCAGCAGCGTAGGAGGGACACTATACAATGAGCAGTTCTTC
once	TRBD2	TRBJ2-1	TRBV7-9	CASSSNSGREQFF	TGTGCCAGCAGCTCGAATAGCGGGAGGGAGCAGTTCTTC
NA	TRBD1	TRBJ2-3	TRBV6-1	CASRPRGLDTQYF	TGTGCCAGCAGACCCAGGGGGTTGGATACGCAGTATTTT
once	TRBD2	TRBJ2-5	TRBV15	CATSGQWEGLGETQYF	TGTGCCACCAGCGGTCAATGGGAGGGGTTGGGAGAGACCCAGTACTTC
medium-sized	NA	TRBJ2-2	TRBV7-6	CASSFQDMNTGELFF	TGTGCCAGCAGCTTTCAGGACATGAACACCGGGGAGCTGTTTTTT
few	NA	TRBJ1-2	TRBV4-1	CASSLQNNYGYTF	TGCGCCAGCAGCCTTCAGAATAACTATGGCTACACCTTC
NA	TRBD2	TRBJ2-2	TRBV7-9	CASSLDSGVNTGELFF	TGTGCCAGCAGCTTAGATAGCGGGGTAAACACCGGGGAGCTGTTTTTT
NA	TRBD1	TRBJ1-2	TRBV2	CASSAARQGDGYTF	TGTGCCAGCAGTGCGGCCCGACAGGGGGACGGATACACCTTC
NA	NA	TRBJ1-5	TRBV19	CASSVGPDSQHF	TGTGCCAGTAGTGTGGGTCCGGACTCCCAGCATTTT
NA	TRBD1	TRBJ2-7	TRBV7-8	CASSFLQGQTYEQYF	TGTGCCAGCAGCTTTTTACAGGGACAGACCTACGAGCAGTACTTC
NA	NA	TRBJ1-2	TRBV9	CASSRDGVNYGYTF	TGTGCCAGCAGCAGAGACGGGGTCAACTATGGCTACACCTTC